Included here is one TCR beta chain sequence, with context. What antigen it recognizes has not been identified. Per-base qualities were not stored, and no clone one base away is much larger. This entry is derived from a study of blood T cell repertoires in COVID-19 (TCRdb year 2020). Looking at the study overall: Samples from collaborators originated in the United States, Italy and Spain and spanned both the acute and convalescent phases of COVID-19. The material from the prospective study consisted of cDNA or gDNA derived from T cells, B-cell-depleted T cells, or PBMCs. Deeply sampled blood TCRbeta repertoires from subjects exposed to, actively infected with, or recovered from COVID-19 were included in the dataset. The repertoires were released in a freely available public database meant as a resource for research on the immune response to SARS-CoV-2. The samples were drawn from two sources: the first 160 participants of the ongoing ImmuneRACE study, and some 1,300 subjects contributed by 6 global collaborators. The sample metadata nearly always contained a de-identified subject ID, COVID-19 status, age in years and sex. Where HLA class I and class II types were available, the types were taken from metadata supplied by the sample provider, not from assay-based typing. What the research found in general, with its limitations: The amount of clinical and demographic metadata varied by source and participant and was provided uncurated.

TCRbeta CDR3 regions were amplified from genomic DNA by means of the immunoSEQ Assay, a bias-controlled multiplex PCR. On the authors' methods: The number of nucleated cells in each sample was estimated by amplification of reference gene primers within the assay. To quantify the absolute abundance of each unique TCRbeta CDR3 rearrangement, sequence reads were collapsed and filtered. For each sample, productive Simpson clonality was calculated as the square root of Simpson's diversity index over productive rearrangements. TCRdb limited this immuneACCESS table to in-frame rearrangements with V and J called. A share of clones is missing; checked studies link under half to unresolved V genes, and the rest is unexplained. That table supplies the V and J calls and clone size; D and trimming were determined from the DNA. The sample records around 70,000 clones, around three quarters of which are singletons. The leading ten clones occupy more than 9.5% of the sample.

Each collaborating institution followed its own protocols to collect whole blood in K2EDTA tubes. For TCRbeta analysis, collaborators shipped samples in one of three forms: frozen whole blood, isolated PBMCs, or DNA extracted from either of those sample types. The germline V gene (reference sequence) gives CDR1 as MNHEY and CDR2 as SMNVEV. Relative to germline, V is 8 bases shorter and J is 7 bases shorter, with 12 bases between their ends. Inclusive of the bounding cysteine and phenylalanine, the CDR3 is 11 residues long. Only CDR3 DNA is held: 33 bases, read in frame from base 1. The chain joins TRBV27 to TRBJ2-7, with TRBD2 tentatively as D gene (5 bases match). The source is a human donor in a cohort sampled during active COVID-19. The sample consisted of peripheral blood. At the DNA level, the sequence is TGTGCCAGCCGGGCTCGGGGAGAGCAGTACTTC. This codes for CASRARGEQYF.